This entry lists 17 T cell receptor beta chains sequenced from one sample in a study of blood T cell repertoires in COVID-19. Clones were read by immunoSEQ multiplex PCR, and TCRdb kept only the in-frame ones, dropping some. Of 70,000 to 100,000 clones listed, approximately 91% were seen once; the top ten hold 2.9%. Material for sequencing was peripheral blood. The source of these receptors is a woman of 80 years or more with acute or convalescent COVID-19.

The chain has TRBV2 and TRBJ2-1, with D perhaps TRBD2 (5 bases). V lost 5 bases to trimming and J lost 7 bases, with 9 bases between them. The germline gives CDR1 SNHLY, CDR2 FYNNEI. The CDR3 is 12 residues long. The CDR3 DNA reads TGTGCCAGCAGTCAAAGAGGGAATGAGCAGTTCTTC. Protein: CASSQRGNEQFF.

The V call is TRBV27, the J call TRBJ2-1; the match to TRBD2 covers 7 bases. Germline lookup yields CDR1 MNHEY and CDR2 SMNVEV (reference sequence). The V and J ends lost 0 bases and 10 bases, in that order; junction bases with no gene match: 6. The CDR3 loop spans 14 amino acids. In DNA form, the CDR3 reads TGTGCCAGCAGTTTATCTGGCGGGGGTTTGGAGCAGTTCTTC. Translated, it gives CASSLSGGGLEQFF.

This chain connects TRBV30 to TRBJ2-3, with D perhaps TRBD2 (6 bases). This CDR3 is 16 amino acids long. Trimming left V 4 bases short and J 0 bases short, with 17 bases between. Germline V gene data show CDR1 as GTSNPN and CDR2 as SVGIG (reference sequence). The CDR3 DNA reads TGTGCCTGGAATAGGAGCGGGCCGCCTAGCACAGATACGCAGTATTTT. Protein product: CAWNRSGPPSTDTQYF.

This clone was seen once. The rearrangement joins TRBV28 to TRBJ2-7; possible D gene TRBD1, 6 bases. This CDR3 is 15 amino acids long. CDR1 and CDR2 (germline): MDHEN, SYDVKM. V was trimmed by 7 bases and J by 0 bases, leaving 16 bases between them. CDR3 sequence reads: CASIPRGVASYEQYF. CDR3 DNA: TGTGCCAGCATCCCCAGGGGAGTCGCCTCCTACGAGCAGTACTTC.

The CDR3 loop reads CASSKERYGQNNSPLHF. CDR3 bases: TGTGCCAGCAGCAAAGAAAGGTACGGACAGAATAATTCACCCCTCCACTTT. V and J are TRBV21-1 and TRBJ1-6; TRBD1 was called by the table and not checked on the DNA. TRBV21-1 is a listed pseudogene. CDR3 length equals 17 residues.

This sequence joins TRBV28 and TRBJ1-4; perhaps TRBD1 as D (5 bases). The CDR3 is 16 amino acids. V was clipped by 4 bases and J by 7 bases, with 19 bases between them. The germline V gene encodes CDR1 MDHEN and CDR2 SYDVKM. CDR3: CASSSRRWGEGEKLFF. In DNA form, the CDR3 reads TGTGCCAGCAGTTCCCGTCGATGGGGGGAAGGTGAAAAACTGTTTTTT.

The count of this clone is one. The V gene is TRBV30, the J gene TRBJ1-6, with 8 nucleotides matching TRBD1. The CDR3 is made up of 15 amino acids. Germline V lookup: CDR1 GTSNPN, CDR2 SVGIG (reference sequence). V was pared by 0 bases and J by 14 bases, with 12 bases of the junction left unmatched. The CDR3 loop is CAWSVLGTGPRTLHF. The CDR3 nucleotides read TGTGCCTGGAGTGTACTCGGGACAGGCCCCCGGACCCTCCACTTT.

The chain uses TRBV7-9 and TRBJ2-5; 11 bases line up with TRBD2. V shed 1 base and J 5 bases; nucleotides not matched to a gene: 3. This CDR3 contains 15 residues. CDR1 SEHNR and CDR2 FQNEAQ come from the germline V gene (reference sequence). The CDR3 DNA reads TGTGCCAGCAGCTTAGTGGGACTAGCGGAGGAGACCCAGTACTTC. Protein sequence: CASSLVGLAEETQYF.

The chain couples TRBV4-2 to TRBJ2-2; 12 bases fit TRBD2. Germline V gene data show CDR1 as LGHNA and CDR2 as YNFKEQ. Trimming removed 9 bases from V and 0 bases from J; junction bases left unmatched: 11. The CDR3 has 18 amino acids. The CDR3 nucleotides are TGTGCCAGTGGGGACTGGACTAGCGGGGCTACGAACACCGGGGAGCTGTTTTTT. Amino acids: CASGDWTSGATNTGELFF.

The rearrangement links TRBV24-1 to TRBJ2-1, with TRBD1 as a possible D gene (5 bases). CDR3 length: 12 amino acids. V dropped 7 bases and J dropped 4 bases, with 7 bases sitting between them. Germline V CDR1 and CDR2: KGHDR, SFDVKD. In nucleotides, the CDR3 is TGTGCCACCAGGACAGTATACAATGAGCAGTTCTTC. Translating it yields CATRTVYNEQFF.

V is TRBV5-6 and J is TRBJ1-3; maybe TRBD1 (6 bases). Trimming removed 3 bases at V and 0 bases at J, with 19 bases between. The CDR3 runs to 18 residues. Germline CDR1 is SGHDT and CDR2 is YYEEEE. CDR3 residues: CASSWWDMTKSSGNTIYF. CDR3 coding DNA: TGTGCCAGCAGCTGGTGGGACATGACTAAGAGCTCTGGAAACACCATATATTTT.

The V and J genes are TRBV7-8 and TRBJ1-4, with 9 positions matching TRBD1. CDR1 is SGHVS, CDR2 FQNEAQ, per germline. The J segment lost 6 bases and the V segment lost 3 bases, leaving 14 bases of the junction unmatched. The CDR3 is 18 residues long. The CDR3 is CASSLLQGAGRQDEKLFF. The CDR3 region has the DNA TGTGCCAGCAGCTTGCTACAGGGGGCCGGGCGTCAGGATGAAAAACTGTTTTTT.

The chain carries TRBV11-2 and TRBJ1-1; 9 bases are a match to TRBD1. The CDR3 has 16 residues. Germline V CDR1 and CDR2: SGHAT, FQNNGV. J was trimmed by 2 bases and V by 4 bases; bases with no gene match: 8. This chain's CDR3 is CASSWEPGQGNTEAFF. The CDR3 nucleotides are TGTGCCAGCAGCTGGGAACCGGGACAGGGAAACACTGAAGCTTTCTTT.

This chain links TRBV7-2 with TRBJ2-1, with 13 positions matching TRBD2. Trimming took 0 bases from V and 9 from J; bases not matched to a gene: 11. The length of the CDR3 is 18 residues. CDR1 is SGHTA and CDR2 is FQGNSA in the germline V gene. This CDR3 is CASSLAQHGLAGEVEQFF. As DNA, the CDR3 is TGTGCCAGCAGCTTAGCCCAACACGGACTAGCGGGAGAGGTTGAGCAGTTCTTC.

The rearrangement joins TRBV4-2 to TRBJ2-5; 14 bases match TRBD2. The CDR3 is 19 residues long. V lost 3 bases to trimming and J lost 4 bases; unmatched junction nucleotides: 13. Germline CDR1 is LGHNA and CDR2 is YNFKEQ. The CDR3 coding sequence is TGTGCCAGCAGCCAGGGAATAGGACTAGCGGGGGGATCGAGAGAGACCCAGTACTTC. Its protein product is CASSQGIGLAGGSRETQYF.

This chain links TRBV6-2 or TRBV6-3 with TRBJ1-2; no definite D call. The CDR3 consists of 13 residues. V gave up 2 bases and J gave up 5 bases, with 9 bases separating them. The germline V gene encodes CDR1 MNHEY and CDR2 SVGEGT. The CDR3 DNA follows: TGTGCCAGCAGTTACCCGGGTCCTTATGGCTACACCTTC. As protein: CASSYPGPYGYTF.

This chain links TRBV19 with TRBJ2-7; D unclear. This CDR3 is 14 amino acids long. Germline-derived CDR1 and CDR2 are LNHDA and SQIVND (reference sequence). The V end lost 5 bases, the J end lost 0 bases, and 11 bases lay between the germline ends. CDR3 sequence reads: CASSWRDLSYEQYF. The CDR3 DNA follows: TGTGCCAGTAGTTGGAGAGACCTCTCCTACGAGCAGTACTTC.